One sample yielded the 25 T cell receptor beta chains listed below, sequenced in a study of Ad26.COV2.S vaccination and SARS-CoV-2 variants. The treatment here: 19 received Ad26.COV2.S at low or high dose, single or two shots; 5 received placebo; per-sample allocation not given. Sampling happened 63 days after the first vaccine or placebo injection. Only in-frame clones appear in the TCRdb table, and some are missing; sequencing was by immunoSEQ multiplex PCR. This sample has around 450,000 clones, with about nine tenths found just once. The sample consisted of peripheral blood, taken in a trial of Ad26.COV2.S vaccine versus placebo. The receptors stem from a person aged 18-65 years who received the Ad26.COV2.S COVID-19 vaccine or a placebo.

CDR3 DNA: TGTGCCACCAGCAGATCGTTACAGGGTGGTGAAGCTTTCTTT. Translation: CATSRSLQGGEAFF. This chain connects TRBV15 to TRBJ1-1; perhaps TRBD1 as D (6 bases). Germline CDR1 is LNHNV and CDR2 is YYDKDF (reference sequence). The V and J ends lost 2 bases and 7 bases respectively, with 14 bases between them. This CDR3 has 14 residues. The full variable domain, completed using reference TRBV15 and TRBJ1-1, is DAMVIQNPRYQVTQFGKPVTLSCSQTLNHNVMYWYQQKSSQAPKLLFHYYDKDFNNEADTPDNFQSRRPNTSFCFLDIRSPGLGDTAMYLCATSRSLQGGEAFFGQGTRLTVV.

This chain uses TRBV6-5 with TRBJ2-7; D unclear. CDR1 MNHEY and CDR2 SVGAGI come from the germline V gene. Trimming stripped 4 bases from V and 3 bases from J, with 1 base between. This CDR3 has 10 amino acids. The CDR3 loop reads CASSFYEQYF. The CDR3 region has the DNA TGTGCCAGCAGTTTCTACGAGCAGTACTTC.

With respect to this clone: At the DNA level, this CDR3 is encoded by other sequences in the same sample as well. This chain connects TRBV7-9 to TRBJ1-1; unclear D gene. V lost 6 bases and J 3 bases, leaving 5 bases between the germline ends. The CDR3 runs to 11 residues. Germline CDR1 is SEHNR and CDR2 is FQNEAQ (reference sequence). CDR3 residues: CASSRDTEAFF. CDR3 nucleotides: TGTGCCAGCAGTCGGGACACTGAAGCTTTCTTT.

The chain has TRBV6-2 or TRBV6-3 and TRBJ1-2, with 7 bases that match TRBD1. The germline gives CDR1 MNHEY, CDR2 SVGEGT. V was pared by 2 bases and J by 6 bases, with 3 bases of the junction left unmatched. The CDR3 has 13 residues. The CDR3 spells CASSYKGADGYTF. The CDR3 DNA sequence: TGTGCCAGCAGTTACAAGGGGGCCGATGGCTACACCTTC.

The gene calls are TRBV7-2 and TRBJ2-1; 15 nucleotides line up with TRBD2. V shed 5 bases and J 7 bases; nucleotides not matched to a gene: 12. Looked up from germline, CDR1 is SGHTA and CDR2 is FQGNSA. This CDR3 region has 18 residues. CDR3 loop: CASSLGLAGGPVRNEQFF. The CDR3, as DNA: TGTGCCAGCAGCCTCGGACTAGCGGGAGGGCCGGTTAGGAATGAGCAGTTCTTC. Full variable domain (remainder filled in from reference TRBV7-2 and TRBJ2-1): GAGVSQSPSNKVTEKGKDVELRCDPISGHTALYWYRQSLGQGLEFLIYFQGNSAPDKSGLPSDRFSAERTGGSVSTLTIQRTQQEDSAVYLCASSLGLAGGPVRNEQFFGPGTRLTVL.

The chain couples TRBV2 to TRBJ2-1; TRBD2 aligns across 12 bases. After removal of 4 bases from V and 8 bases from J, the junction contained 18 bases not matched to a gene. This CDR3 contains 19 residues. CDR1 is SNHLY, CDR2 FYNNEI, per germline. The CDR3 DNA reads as TGTGCCAGCAGTGGAAGTTCTCTAGCGGGAGGGCAACCCAACGATGAGCAGTTCTTC. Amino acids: CASSGSSLAGGQPNDEQFF.

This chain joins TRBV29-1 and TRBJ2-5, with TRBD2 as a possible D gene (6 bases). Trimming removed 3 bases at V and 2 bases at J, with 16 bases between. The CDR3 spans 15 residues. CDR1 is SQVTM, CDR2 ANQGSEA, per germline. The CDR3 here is CSVEGWEVPQETQYF. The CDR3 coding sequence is TGCAGCGTTGAGGGTTGGGAGGTACCACAAGAGACCCAGTACTTC.

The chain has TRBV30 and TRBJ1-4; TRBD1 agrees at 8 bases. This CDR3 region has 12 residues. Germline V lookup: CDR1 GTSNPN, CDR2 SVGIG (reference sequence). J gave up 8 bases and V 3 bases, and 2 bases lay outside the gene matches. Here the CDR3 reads CAWSQGAEKLFF. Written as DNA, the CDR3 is TGTGCCTGGAGCCAGGGGGCAGAAAAACTGTTTTTT.

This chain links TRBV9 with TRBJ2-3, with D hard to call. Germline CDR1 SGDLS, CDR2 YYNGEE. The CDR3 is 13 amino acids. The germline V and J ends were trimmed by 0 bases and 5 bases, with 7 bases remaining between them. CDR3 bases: TGTGCCAGCAGCGTAGTGCTAGGAGATACGCAGTATTTT. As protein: CASSVVLGDTQYF.

The CDR3 region has the DNA TGTGCCAGTAGTATAGTGTGGAATGAGCAGTTCTTC. It is translated as CASSIVWNEQFF. This sequence joins TRBV19 and TRBJ2-1; no reliable D call. Trimming stripped 1 base from V and 7 bases from J, with 5 bases between. The CDR3 covers 12 residues. Germline V gene lookup returns CDR1 LNHDA and CDR2 SQIVND (reference sequence).

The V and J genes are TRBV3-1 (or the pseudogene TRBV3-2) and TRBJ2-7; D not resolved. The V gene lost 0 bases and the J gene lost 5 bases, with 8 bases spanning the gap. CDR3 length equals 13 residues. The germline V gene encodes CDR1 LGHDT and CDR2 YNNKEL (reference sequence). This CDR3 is CASSQDPNNEQYF. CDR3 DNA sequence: TGTGCCAGCAGCCAAGATCCAAACAACGAGCAGTACTTC.

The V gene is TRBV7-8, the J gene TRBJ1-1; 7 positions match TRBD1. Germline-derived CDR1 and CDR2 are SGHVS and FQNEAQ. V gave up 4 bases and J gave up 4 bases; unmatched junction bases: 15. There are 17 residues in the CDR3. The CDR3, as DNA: TGTGCCAGCAGCTCCCGTAGGGACAGCGGAGCCCTCACTGAAGCTTTCTTT. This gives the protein CASSSRRDSGALTEAFF.

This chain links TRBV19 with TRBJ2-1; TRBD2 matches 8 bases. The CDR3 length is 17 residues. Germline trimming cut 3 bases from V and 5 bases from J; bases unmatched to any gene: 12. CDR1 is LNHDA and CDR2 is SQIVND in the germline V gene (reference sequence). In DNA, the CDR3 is TGTGCCAGTAGTATCTGGGGGGCGTTAGCGGGACACAATGAGCAGTTCTTC. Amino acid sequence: CASSIWGALAGHNEQFF.

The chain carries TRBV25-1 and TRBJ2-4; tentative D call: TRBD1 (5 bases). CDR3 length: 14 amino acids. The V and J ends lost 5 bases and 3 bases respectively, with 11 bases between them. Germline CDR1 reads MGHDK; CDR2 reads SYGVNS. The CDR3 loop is CASSNSRGKNIQYF. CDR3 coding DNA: TGTGCCAGCAGTAATTCAAGGGGCAAAAACATTCAGTACTTC.

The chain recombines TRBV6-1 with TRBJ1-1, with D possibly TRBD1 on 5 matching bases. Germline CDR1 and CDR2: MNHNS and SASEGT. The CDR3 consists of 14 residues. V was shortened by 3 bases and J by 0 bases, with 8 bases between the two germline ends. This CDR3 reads CASSDWDVNTEAFF. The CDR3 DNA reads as TGTGCCAGCAGTGATTGGGACGTGAACACTGAAGCTTTCTTT.

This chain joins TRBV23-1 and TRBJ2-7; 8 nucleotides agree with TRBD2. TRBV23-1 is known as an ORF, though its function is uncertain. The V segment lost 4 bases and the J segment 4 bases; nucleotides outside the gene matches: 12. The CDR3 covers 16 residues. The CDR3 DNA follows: TGCGCCAGCAGTCCCCCGTCCGGGAGGGCCGGGTACGAGCAGTACTTC. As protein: CASSPPSGRAGYEQYF.

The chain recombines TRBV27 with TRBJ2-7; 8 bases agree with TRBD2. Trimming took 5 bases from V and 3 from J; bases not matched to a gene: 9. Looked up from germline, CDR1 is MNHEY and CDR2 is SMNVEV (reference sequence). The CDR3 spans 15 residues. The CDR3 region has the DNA TGTGCCAGCAGTATCGGGGGGGCGAGGAACTACGAGCAGTACTTC. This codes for CASSIGGARNYEQYF.

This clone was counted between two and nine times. CDR3 in amino acids: CASSSGQGGSQPQHF. The CDR3 nucleotides are TGTGCCAGCAGCTCTGGGCAGGGGGGATCTCAGCCCCAGCATTTT. The chain is built from TRBV7-9 and TRBJ1-5, with 7 bases lining up with TRBD1. The CDR3 totals 15 residues. V shed 4 bases, J shed 6 bases, and the junction held 9 bases outside the gene matches. Germline V gene data show CDR1 as SEHNR and CDR2 as FQNEAQ (reference sequence). Using reference TRBV7-9 and TRBJ1-5 for the parts outside the CDR3, the full variable domain is DTGVSQNPRHKITKRGQNVTFRCDPISEHNRLYWYRQTLGQGPEFLTYFQNEAQLEKSRLLSDRFSAERPKGSFSTLEIQRTEQGDSAMYLCASSSGQGGSQPQHFGDGTRLSIL.

The CDR3 reads CASRTSSGVVAFF. Written as DNA, the CDR3 is TGTGCCAGCAGGACCTCTTCCGGGGTAGTAGCTTTCTTT. The chain is built from TRBV6-5 and TRBJ1-1; unclear D gene. The CDR3 is 13 residues long. The germline V and J ends were trimmed by 6 bases and 10 bases, with 18 bases remaining between them. CDR1 and CDR2 (germline): MNHEY, SVGAGI.

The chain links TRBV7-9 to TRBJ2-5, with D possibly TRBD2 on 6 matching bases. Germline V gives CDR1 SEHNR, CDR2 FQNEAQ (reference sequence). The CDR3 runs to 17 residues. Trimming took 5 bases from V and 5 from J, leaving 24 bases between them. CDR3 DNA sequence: TGTGCCAGCAGCCCTTTGGGATCGTCTGGAGGGAGCGAGACCCAGTACTTC. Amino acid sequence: CASSPLGSSGGSETQYF.

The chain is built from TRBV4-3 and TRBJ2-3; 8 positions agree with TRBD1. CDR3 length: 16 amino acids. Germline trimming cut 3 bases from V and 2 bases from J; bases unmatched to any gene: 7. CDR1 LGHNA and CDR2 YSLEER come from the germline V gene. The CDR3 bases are TGCGCCAGCAGCCACGGGACAGGCCGTCTCACAGATACGCAGTATTTT. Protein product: CASSHGTGRLTDTQYF.

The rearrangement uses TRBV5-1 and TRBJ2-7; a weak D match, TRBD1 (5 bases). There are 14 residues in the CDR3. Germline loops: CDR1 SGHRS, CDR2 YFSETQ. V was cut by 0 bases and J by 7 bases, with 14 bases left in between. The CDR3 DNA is TGCGCCAGCAGCTTGGTGGCAGGGTCTAGGGAGCAGTACTTC. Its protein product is CASSLVAGSREQYF.

The chain's CDR3 is CASSPHDTPYNNEQFF. In DNA form, the CDR3 reads TGTGCCAGCAGTCCACATGACACGCCTTATAACAATGAGCAGTTCTTC. This chain uses TRBV6-2 or TRBV6-3 with TRBJ2-1; D unclear. V was cut by 5 bases and J by 5 bases, with 19 bases left in between. The CDR3 length is 16 residues. CDR1 and CDR2 from the germline V gene are MNHEY and SVGEGT.

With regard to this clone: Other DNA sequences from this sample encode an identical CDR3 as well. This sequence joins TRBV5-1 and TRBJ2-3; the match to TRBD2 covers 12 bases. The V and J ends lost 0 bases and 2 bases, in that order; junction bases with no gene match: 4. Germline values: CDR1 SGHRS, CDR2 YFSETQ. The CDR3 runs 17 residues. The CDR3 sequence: CASSLGLAGGLTDTQYF. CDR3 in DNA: TGCGCCAGCAGCTTGGGGCTAGCGGGAGGGCTCACAGATACGCAGTATTTT.

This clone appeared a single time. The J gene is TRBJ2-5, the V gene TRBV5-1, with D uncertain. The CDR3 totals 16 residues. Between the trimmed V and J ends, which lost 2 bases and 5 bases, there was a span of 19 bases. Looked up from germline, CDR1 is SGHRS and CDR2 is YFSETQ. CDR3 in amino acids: CASSLSGQASLETQYF. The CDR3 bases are TGCGCCAGCAGCTTATCTGGGCAGGCGAGTTTGGAGACCCAGTACTTC.